The T cell receptor (beta chain) described here comes from a study of T cells in Graves' hyperthyroidism and ophthalmopathy. This clonotype was seen many times. TCR beta CDR3 regions were amplified from RNA transcripts. With the HTBI primer set, the TCR CDR3 went through a first round of RT-PCR. TCRdb redid the calling of the multiplex PCR reads with MiXCR, one entry per CDR3 protein. The sample lists roughly 840,000 distinct CDR3 sequences; roughly 40% were seen once. The sequencing input was blood. The TCR was taken from a man aged 18 to 35 with Graves' hyperthyroidism.

This CDR3 reads CASSVPTGLGQETQYF. CDR3 DNA: TGTGCCAGCAGCGTTCCCACAGGGCTGGGGCAAGAGACCCAGTACTTC. V gene TRBV7-2 combines with J gene TRBJ2-5, with D possibly TRBD1 on 6 matching bases. Looked up from germline, CDR1 is SGHTA and CDR2 is FQGNSA. Trimming took off 5 bases at V and 2 bases at J, with 18 bases between the two ends. This CDR3 spans 16 amino acids.